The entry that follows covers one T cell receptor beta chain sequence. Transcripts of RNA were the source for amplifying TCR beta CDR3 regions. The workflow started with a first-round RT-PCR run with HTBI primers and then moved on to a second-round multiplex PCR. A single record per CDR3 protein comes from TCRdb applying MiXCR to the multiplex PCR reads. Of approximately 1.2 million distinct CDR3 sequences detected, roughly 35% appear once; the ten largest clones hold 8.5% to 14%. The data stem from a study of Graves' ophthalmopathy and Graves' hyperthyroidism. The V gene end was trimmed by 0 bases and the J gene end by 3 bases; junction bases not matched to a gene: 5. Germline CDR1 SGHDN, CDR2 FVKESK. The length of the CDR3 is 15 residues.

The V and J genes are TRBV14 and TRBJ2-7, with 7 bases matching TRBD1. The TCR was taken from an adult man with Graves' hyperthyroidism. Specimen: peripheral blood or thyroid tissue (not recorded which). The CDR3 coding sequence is TGTGCCAGCAGCCAAGACGGGACAGCAATCTACGAGCAGTACTTC. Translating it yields CASSQDGTAIYEQYF.